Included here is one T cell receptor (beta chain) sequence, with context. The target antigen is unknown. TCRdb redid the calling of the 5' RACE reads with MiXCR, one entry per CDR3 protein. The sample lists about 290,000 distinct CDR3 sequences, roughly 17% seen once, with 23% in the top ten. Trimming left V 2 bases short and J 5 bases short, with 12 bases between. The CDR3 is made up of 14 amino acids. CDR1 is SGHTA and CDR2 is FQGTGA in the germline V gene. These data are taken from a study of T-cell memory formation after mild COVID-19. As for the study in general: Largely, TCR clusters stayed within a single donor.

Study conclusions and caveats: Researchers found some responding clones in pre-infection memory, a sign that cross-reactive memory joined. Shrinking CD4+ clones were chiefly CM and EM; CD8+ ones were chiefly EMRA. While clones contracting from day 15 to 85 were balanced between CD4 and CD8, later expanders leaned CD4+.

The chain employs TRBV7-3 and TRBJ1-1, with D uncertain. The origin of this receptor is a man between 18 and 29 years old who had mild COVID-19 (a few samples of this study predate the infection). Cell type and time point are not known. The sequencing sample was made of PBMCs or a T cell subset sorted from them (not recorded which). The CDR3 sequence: CASSLGPGETEAFF. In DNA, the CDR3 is TGTGCCAGCAGCTTAGGTCCCGGGGAGACTGAAGCTTTCTTT.